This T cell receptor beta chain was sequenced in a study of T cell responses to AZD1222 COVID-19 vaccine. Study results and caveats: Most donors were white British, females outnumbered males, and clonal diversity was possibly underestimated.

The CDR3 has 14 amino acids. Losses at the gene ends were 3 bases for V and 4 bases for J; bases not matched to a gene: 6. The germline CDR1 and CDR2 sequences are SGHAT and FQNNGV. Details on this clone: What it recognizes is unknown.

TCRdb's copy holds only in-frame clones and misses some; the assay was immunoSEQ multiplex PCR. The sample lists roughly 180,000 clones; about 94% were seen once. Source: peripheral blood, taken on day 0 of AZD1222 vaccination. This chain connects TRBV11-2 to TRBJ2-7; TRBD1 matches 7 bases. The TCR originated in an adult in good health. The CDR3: CASSFLDRVYEQYF. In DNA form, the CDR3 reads TGTGCCAGCAGCTTCCTTGACAGGGTGTACGAGCAGTACTTC.